These 30 T cell receptor beta chains were all obtained from the same sample, sequenced in a study of graft-versus-host responses after intestinal transplantation. No antigen has been assigned to these receptors. Repertoires were generated with immunoSEQ multiplex PCR, while TCRdb's copy carries only in-frame clones and drops some. The sample includes fewer than 150,000 clones, approximately 90% seen only once; the top ten take around 0.16%. The sample consisted of unstimulated CD4+ T cells sorted from spleen or lymph node cells, taken before intestinal transplant. These receptors were collected from a human donor who received an intestinal transplant.

This clone was observed once. The J gene is TRBJ1-6, the V gene TRBV12-5, with D maybe TRBD1 (6 bases). The CDR3 is 17 residues long. Looked up from germline, CDR1 is LGHNT and CDR2 is FRNRAP. V was trimmed by 5 bases and J by 0 bases, leaving 14 bases between them. In DNA form, the CDR3 reads TGTGCTAGTGGTCCCTCTGGGGGCGCCTCCTATAATTCACCCCTCCACTTT. This encodes CASGPSGGASYNSPLHF.

The chain recombines TRBV7-9 with TRBJ1-5, with no clear D. Trimming removed 5 bases from V and 1 base from J, with 9 bases in between. This CDR3 has 14 residues. CDR1 and CDR2 (germline): SEHNR, FQNEAQ (reference sequence). Written as DNA, the CDR3 is TGTGCCAGCAGCCAGAGAGAGAGCAATCAGCCCCAGCATTTT. This codes for CASSQRESNQPQHF.

V and J are TRBV5-1 and TRBJ2-2; 10 bases line up with TRBD1. Germline-derived CDR1 and CDR2 are SGHRS and YFSETQ. The trim removed 4 bases at V and 3 bases at J, leaving 6 bases unmatched. CDR3 size: 16 residues. The CDR3 loop reads CASSPRTGGYTGELFF. CDR3 nucleotide sequence: TGCGCCAGCAGCCCCAGGACAGGGGGATACACCGGGGAGCTGTTTTTT. Together with reference TRBV5-1 and TRBJ2-2, the CDR3 gives the full variable domain: KAGVTQTPRYLIKTRGQQVTLSCSPISGHRSVSWYQQTPGQGLQFLFEYFSETQRNKGNFPGRFSGRQFSNSRSEMNVSTLELGDSALYLCASSPRTGGYTGELFFGEGSRLTVL.

The genes are TRBV6-6 and TRBJ2-7; D is unclear. This CDR3 is built from 13 residues. Germline V gene lookup returns CDR1 MNHNY and CDR2 SVGAGI (reference sequence). The V end was cut by 6 bases, the J end by 3 bases, with 12 bases between. CDR3 sequence: CASRPPANYEQYF. The CDR3 DNA reads as TGTGCCAGCAGGCCCCCGGCCAACTACGAGCAGTACTTC.

This chain uses TRBV11-2 with TRBJ1-2; perhaps TRBD1 as D (6 bases). Germline V gene sequence: CDR1 SGHAT, CDR2 FQNNGV. The V gene lost 5 bases and the J gene lost 8 bases, with 15 bases spanning the gap. This CDR3 has 13 amino acids. The CDR3 sequence is CASSPAGARGYTF. In DNA, the CDR3 is TGTGCCAGCAGCCCAGCAGGGGCGAGGGGCTACACCTTC.

The CDR3 loop reads CAISAGASRSSYNEQFF. The CDR3 DNA reads TGTGCCATCAGTGCGGGGGCTAGTCGAAGCTCCTACAATGAGCAGTTCTTC. The rearrangement uses TRBV10-3 and TRBJ2-1; D possibly matches TRBD1 or TRBD2 (6 bases each). Germline assignment: CDR1 ENHRY and CDR2 SYGVKD. The length of the CDR3 is 17 residues. Trimming shortened V by 4 bases and J by 0 bases, and 16 bases separated the two germline ends.

This clone was observed a single time. The CDR3 sequence: CAWALGPGEQFF. CDR3 sequence (DNA): TGTGCCTGGGCCCTGGGGCCGGGTGAGCAGTTCTTC. V gene TRBV30 combines with J gene TRBJ2-1; TRBD1 might be the D (5 bases). The germline V gene has CDR1 GTSNPN and CDR2 SVGIG (reference sequence). V was pared by 5 bases and J by 9 bases, with 14 bases between. The CDR3 totals 12 residues.

This chain links TRBV5-1 with TRBJ2-6, with D uncertain. The CDR3 runs 13 residues. V lost 8 bases, J lost 0 bases, and 6 bases lay in between. Germline-derived CDR1 and CDR2 are SGHRS and YFSETQ. The CDR3 is CASRDSGANVLTF. In DNA, the CDR3 is TGCGCCAGTAGAGACTCTGGGGCCAACGTCCTGACTTTC. Full variable domain (missing parts from reference TRBV5-1 and TRBJ2-6): KAGVTQTPRYLIKTRGQQVTLSCSPISGHRSVSWYQQTPGQGLQFLFEYFSETQRNKGNFPGRFSGRQFSNSRSEMNVSTLELGDSALYLCASRDSGANVLTFGAGSRLTVL.

The chain carries TRBV7-9 and TRBJ1-1; D is uncertain. The CDR3 contains 13 residues. Trimming took 2 bases from V and 1 from J, leaving 5 bases between them. Germline-derived CDR1 and CDR2 are SEHNR and FQNEAQ (reference sequence). CDR3 region: CASSLSGNTEAFF. As DNA, the CDR3 is TGTGCCAGCAGCTTAAGCGGGAACACTGAAGCTTTCTTT.

This clone was found once. The CDR3 sequence is CASSFSPGQAYEQYF. CDR3 nucleotides: TGTGCCAGCAGCTTCTCTCCGGGACAGGCCTACGAGCAGTACTTC. The rearrangement links TRBV7-2 to TRBJ2-7, with 8 bases aligning to TRBD1. Germline V gene lookup returns CDR1 SGHTA and CDR2 FQGNSA. This CDR3 has 15 amino acids. With 3 bases clipped from V and 2 bases from J, the junction kept 6 bases outside the gene matches.

The chain joins TRBV5-1 to TRBJ2-3; 10 nucleotides align to TRBD2. The CDR3 has 17 amino acids. V dropped 0 bases and J dropped 1; count of bases not matched to a gene: 5. CDR1 SGHRS and CDR2 YFSETQ come from the germline V gene. Here the CDR3 DNA reads TGCGCCAGCAGCTTGGCCGGGAGCGGGGGGGGCACAGATACGCAGTATTTT. Protein: CASSLAGSGGGTDTQYF.

The rearrangement links TRBV2 to TRBJ1-2, with a possible D match to TRBD1 (6 bases). CDR1 and CDR2 from the germline V gene are SNHLY and FYNNEI. The CDR3 length is 14 residues. V was cut by 8 bases and J by 8 bases, with 21 bases left in between. CDR3 in amino acids: CASRQTEARGGYTF. In nucleotides, the CDR3 is TGTGCCAGCCGACAGACAGAAGCGAGGGGGGGCTACACCTTC.

This sequence joins TRBV6-5 and TRBJ1-5; TRBD1 agrees at 8 bases. The V gene's germline CDR1 is MNHEY and CDR2 SVGAGI. V trimming: 5 bases; J trimming: 5 bases; junction bases outside the gene matches: 5. The CDR3 runs to 14 residues. The CDR3 bases are TGTGCCAGCAGTCCTGGACAGGGCTATCAGCCCCAGCATTTT. Translation gives CASSPGQGYQPQHF.

This clone came up once. The chain carries TRBV18 and TRBJ1-6; D is ambiguous. In germline, CDR1 is KGHSH, CDR2 LQKENI. CDR3 size: 12 residues. V shed 0 bases and J shed 8 bases, with 2 bases lying between them. The CDR3 protein is CASSPPDSPLHF. Here the CDR3 DNA reads TGTGCCAGCTCACCACCGGATTCACCCCTCCACTTT.

This clone was seen once. The gene calls are TRBV19 and TRBJ2-5; D could derive from TRBD1 or TRBD2 (6 bases each). This CDR3 has 13 residues. Trimming removed 7 bases at V and 5 bases at J, with 14 bases between. Germline assignment: CDR1 LNHDA and CDR2 SQIVND (reference sequence). The DNA for the CDR3 is TGTGCCAGTAAAGGGCAGGGGAGGGAGACCCAGTACTTC. This encodes CASKGQGRETQYF.

This clone was seen once. This chain uses TRBV5-1 with TRBJ1-1; 10 positions agree with TRBD1. The CDR3 extends over 15 amino acids. CDR1 SGHRS and CDR2 YFSETQ come from the germline V gene. With 4 bases clipped from V and 4 bases from J, the junction kept 7 bases outside the gene matches. CDR3 sequence: CASSLGQGTGTEAFF. In DNA form, the CDR3 reads TGCGCCAGCAGCCTGGGACAGGGGACGGGCACTGAAGCTTTCTTT.

This sequence joins TRBV28 and TRBJ2-7, with D tentatively TRBD1 or TRBD2 (5 bases each). The length of the CDR3 is 12 residues. Germline V lookup: CDR1 MDHEN, CDR2 SYDVKM. Trimming left V 8 bases short and J 5 bases short, with 13 bases between. In DNA form, the CDR3 reads TGTGCCAGCGAAAGGGACCGGGACGAGCAGTACTTC. It translates to CASERDRDEQYF.

The V gene is TRBV18, the J gene TRBJ1-5; D unresolved. CDR3 length: 14 amino acids. Trimming removed 2 bases from V and 4 bases from J, with 9 bases in between. Germline assignment: CDR1 KGHSH and CDR2 LQKENI. CDR3 DNA sequence: TGTGCCAGCTCACCAGGGTTCGAGAATCAGCCCCAGCATTTT. Protein: CASSPGFENQPQHF. Full variable domain (remainder filled in from reference TRBV18 and TRBJ1-5): NAGVMQNPRHLVRRRGQEARLRCSPMKGHSHVYWYRQLPEEGLKFMVYLQKENIIDESGMPKERFSAEFPKEGPSILRIQQVVRGDSAAYFCASSPGFENQPQHFGDGTRLSIL.

The rearrangement uses TRBV20-1 and TRBJ1-2, with D unresolved. In germline, CDR1 is DFQATT, CDR2 SNEGSKA (reference sequence). Trimming stripped 1 base from V and 6 bases from J, with 6 bases between. The CDR3 totals 11 residues. The DNA for the CDR3 is TGCAGTGCTAGAGTACCAGATGGCTACACCTTC. It translates to CSARVPDGYTF.

This chain connects TRBV6-5 to TRBJ2-7; weak D call: TRBD2 (5 bases). Trimming stripped 5 bases from V and 4 bases from J, with 15 bases between. Germline V gene lookup returns CDR1 MNHEY and CDR2 SVGAGI. The CDR3 is 14 residues long. CDR3 amino acids: CASSESGKNYEQYF. DNA of the CDR3: TGTGCCAGCAGTGAATCCGGGAAGAATTACGAGCAGTACTTC.

The V gene is TRBV18, the J gene TRBJ1-5, with D possibly matching TRBD1 (5 bases). Trimming took off 3 bases at V and 7 bases at J, with 13 bases between the two ends. Per the germline V gene, CDR1 is KGHSH and CDR2 is LQKENI. CDR3 length: 14 residues. This chain's CDR3 is CASSPDTPGQPQHF. DNA of the CDR3: TGTGCCAGCTCACCGGACACTCCGGGGCAGCCCCAGCATTTT.

This chain links TRBV9 with TRBJ2-3, with TRBD1 matching 8 bases. Germline V gene sequence: CDR1 SGDLS, CDR2 YYNGEE. This CDR3 spans 14 amino acids. Trimming cost V 3 bases and J 4 bases; bases outside gene matches: 4. The CDR3 reads CASSGRTGPDTQYF. The CDR3 nucleotides are TGTGCCAGCAGCGGGCGGACAGGGCCAGATACGCAGTATTTT.

The rearrangement links TRBV7-9 to TRBJ2-5; perhaps TRBD1 as D (6 bases). Germline CDR1 and CDR2: SEHNR and FQNEAQ (reference sequence). Trimming stripped 3 bases from V and 4 bases from J, with 18 bases between. The CDR3 totals 16 residues. CDR3 loop: CASSLRGHPGVETQYF. CDR3 nucleotide sequence: TGTGCCAGCAGCTTGAGGGGACACCCTGGGGTAGAGACCCAGTACTTC.

The chain links TRBV7-6 to TRBJ1-1; D perhaps matches TRBD1 (5 bases). Per the germline V gene, CDR1 is SGHVS and CDR2 is FNYEAQ. Trimming removed 5 bases from V and 5 bases from J, with 12 bases in between. There are 13 residues in the CDR3. CDR3 protein: CASSLTVKTEAFF. In DNA, the CDR3 is TGTGCCAGCAGCCTGACAGTTAAAACTGAAGCTTTCTTT.

The rearrangement uses TRBV6-1 and TRBJ2-7, with 10 bases fitting TRBD1. Trimming removed 6 bases from V and 5 bases from J; junction bases left unmatched: 1. CDR3 length equals 12 residues. The germline V gene encodes CDR1 MNHNS and CDR2 SASEGT. For the CDR3, the DNA is TGTGCCAGCAGGGGACAGGGGAACGAGCAGTACTTC. Protein: CASRGQGNEQYF.

This clone came up once. This chain links TRBV15 with TRBJ2-2, with D possibly being TRBD1 (5 bases). The CDR3 loop spans 17 amino acids. V dropped 0 bases and J dropped 0 bases, with 11 bases sitting between them. Germline V CDR1 and CDR2: LNHNV, YYDKDF (reference sequence). DNA of the CDR3: TGTGCCACCAGCAGAGATACCGCCAGGGCGAACACCGGGGAGCTGTTTTTT. Amino acids: CATSRDTARANTGELFF.

CDR3 in DNA: TGTGCCTGGCGTTCCCCGGGCCTTGGAGGGGCTAGAACAGATACGCAGTATTTT. Amino acid sequence: CAWRSPGLGGARTDTQYF. The V call is TRBV30, the J call TRBJ2-3; D may be TRBD2 (6 bases). Trimming cost V 5 bases and J 3 bases, with 27 bases left between them. The germline gives CDR1 GTSNPN, CDR2 SVGIG (reference sequence). The CDR3 covers 18 residues.

This chain connects TRBV7-9 to TRBJ2-3; TRBD2 aligns across 11 bases. The germline V gene has CDR1 SEHNR and CDR2 FQNEAQ (reference sequence). V dropped 3 bases and J dropped 2; count of bases not matched to a gene: 10. CDR3 size: 18 residues. The CDR3 bases are TGTGCCAGCAGCTTCCCCCGGAGTAGCGGGGGGGACACAGATACGCAGTATTTT. Translated: CASSFPRSSGGDTDTQYF. The whole variable domain, filled in from reference TRBV7-9 and TRBJ2-3, reads DTGVSQNPRHKITKRGQNVTFRCDPISEHNRLYWYRQTLGQGPEFLTYFQNEAQLEKSRLLSDRFSAERPKGSFSTLEIQRTEQGDSAMYLCASSFPRSSGGDTDTQYFGPGTRLTVL.

The chain combines TRBV27 with TRBJ2-7; 10 positions agree with TRBD1. CDR1 is MNHEY and CDR2 is SMNVEV in the germline V gene (reference sequence). V was pared by 1 base and J by 2 bases, with 11 bases of the junction left unmatched. The CDR3 consists of 18 residues. The CDR3 nucleotides read TGTGCCAGCAGTTTATACGTATCCTCCGGGACAGGGGCCTACGAGCAGTACTTC. Amino acids: CASSLYVSSGTGAYEQYF.

V is TRBV14 and J is TRBJ2-5; D might be TRBD1 or TRBD2, each matching 5 bases. The CDR3 loop spans 15 amino acids. V lost 0 bases and J 9 bases, leaving 17 bases between the germline ends. The germline V gene has CDR1 SGHDN and CDR2 FVKESK. CDR3 DNA: TGTGCCAGCAGCCAAGATATACAGGCCCTGGGGGCCCAGTACTTC. It encodes CASSQDIQALGAQYF.